The 9 T cell receptor beta chains given below trace back to one sample, sequenced in a study of early T cells in non-severe SARS-CoV-2 infection. A single record per CDR3 protein comes from TCRdb applying MiXCR to the 5' RACE reads. Among roughly 34,000 distinct CDR3 sequences, 4% to 5% were seen once, and the ten largest hold approximately 7.5%. The specimen was whole blood. Receptor source: an adult who was a healthcare worker with PCR-confirmed SARS-CoV-2 infection or an uninfected control (not recorded which).

This clonotype was recorded many times. This chain connects TRBV11-2 to TRBJ2-7, with D maybe TRBD1 (6 bases). Germline CDR1 reads SGHAT; CDR2 reads FQNNGV. This CDR3 has 14 amino acids. V lost 4 bases, J lost 6 bases, and 16 bases lay in between. The CDR3 reads CASSSTDRRSEQYF. The CDR3 bases are TGTGCCAGCAGCTCCACCGACAGGAGAAGCGAGCAGTACTTC.

CDR3 nucleotides: TGTGCCAGCAGCTCGGGAGGCAGGTCCTATAATTCACCCCTCCACTTT. It yields the protein CASSSGGRSYNSPLHF. The rearrangement links TRBV5-4 to TRBJ1-6, with no clear D. Germline V gene data show CDR1 as SGHNT and CDR2 as YYREEE (reference sequence). This CDR3 comprises 16 residues. V gave up 3 bases and J gave up 1 base, with 11 bases separating them.

The chain uses TRBV2 and TRBJ1-1, with TRBD1 matching over 9 bases. Germline V lookup: CDR1 SNHLY, CDR2 FYNNEI. The CDR3 covers 15 residues. With V trimmed by 6 bases and J by 1 base, 6 bases remained unmatched. The CDR3 nucleotides are TGTGCCAGCAGGGACAGGGGTTTTGCGAACACTGAAGCTTTCTTT. Translated, it gives CASRDRGFANTEAFF.

Many counts were recorded for this clonotype. The V and J genes are TRBV19 and TRBJ2-1; TRBD1 matches at 12 bases. The ends lost 7 bases at V and 6 bases at J; junction bases unmatched: 7. The CDR3 sequence is 15 residues long. The germline gives CDR1 LNHDA, CDR2 SQIVND (reference sequence). The CDR3 spells CASTGTGGAFNEQFF. CDR3 nucleotides: TGTGCCAGTACCGGGACAGGGGGCGCGTTCAATGAGCAGTTCTTC.

Only a few counts were recorded for this clonotype. J is TRBJ1-4 and V is TRBV4-3; D uncertain. CDR1 and CDR2 (germline): LGHNA, YSLEER. The CDR3 is made up of 17 amino acids. V was pared by 1 base and J by 0 bases, with 12 bases between. CDR3 DNA: TGCGCCAGCAGCCAAGCCCCCGGGCTTGCAACTAATGAAAAACTGTTTTTT. Translated, it gives CASSQAPGLATNEKLFF.

This clonotype appeared many times. The chain combines TRBV20-1 with TRBJ2-2, with unresolved D. Germline CDR1 DFQATT, CDR2 SNEGSKA (reference sequence). There are 13 residues in the CDR3. V lost 5 bases and J lost 3, with 10 bases in between. In DNA form, the CDR3 reads TGCAGTGCTCCTGGGATCGACACCGGGGAGCTGTTTTTT. Its translation is CSAPGIDTGELFF.

This clonotype was found many times. The chain has TRBV3-1 and TRBJ1-2; no clear D. Germline V lookup: CDR1 LGHDT, CDR2 YNNKEL (reference sequence). This CDR3 is 13 amino acids long. Between the trimmed V and J ends, which lost 1 base and 4 bases, there was a span of 7 bases. The CDR3 DNA follows: TGTGCCAGCAGCCAAGGTCGGATCTATGGCTACACCTTC. Translated, it gives CASSQGRIYGYTF.

This clonotype has a count of ten or more. The V gene is TRBV18, the J gene TRBJ2-5; the D gene is possibly TRBD2 (6 bases). The CDR3 extends over 15 amino acids. Germline V gives CDR1 KGHSH, CDR2 LQKENI. Deletions cut 3 bases from V and 7 bases from J, with 18 bases between. CDR3 sequence: CASSPQLSRGGTQYF. The DNA for the CDR3 is TGTGCCAGCTCACCGCAACTATCCCGGGGAGGGACCCAGTACTTC.

By its share, this clonotype is medium-sized. This chain joins TRBV12-3 or TRBV12-4 and TRBJ1-5; possibly TRBD1 for D (5 bases). The ends were cut back, 3 bases at V and 0 bases at J, with 9 bases in the middle. The CDR3 length is 15 residues. CDR3 loop: CASSFGGNSNQPQHF. In DNA form, the CDR3 reads TGTGCCAGCAGTTTCGGGGGAAATAGCAATCAGCCCCAGCATTTT.